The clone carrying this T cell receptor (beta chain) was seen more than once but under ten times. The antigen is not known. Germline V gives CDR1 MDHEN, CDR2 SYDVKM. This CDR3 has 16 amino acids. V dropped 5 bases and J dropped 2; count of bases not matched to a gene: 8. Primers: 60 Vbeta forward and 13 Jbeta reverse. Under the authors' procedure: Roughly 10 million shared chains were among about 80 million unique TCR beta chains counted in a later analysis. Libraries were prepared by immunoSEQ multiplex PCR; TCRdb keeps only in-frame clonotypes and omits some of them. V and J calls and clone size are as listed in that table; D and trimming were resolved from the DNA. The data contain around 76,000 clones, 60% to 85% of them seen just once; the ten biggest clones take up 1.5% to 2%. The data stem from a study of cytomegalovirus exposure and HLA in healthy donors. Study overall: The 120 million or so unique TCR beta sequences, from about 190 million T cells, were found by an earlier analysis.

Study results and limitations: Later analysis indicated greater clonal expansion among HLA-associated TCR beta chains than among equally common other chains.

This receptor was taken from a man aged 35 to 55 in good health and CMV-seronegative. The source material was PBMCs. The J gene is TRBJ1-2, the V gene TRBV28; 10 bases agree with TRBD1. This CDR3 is CASSRSGTGANYGYTF. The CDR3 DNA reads TGTGCCAGCAGTAGGTCTGGGACAGGGGCGAACTATGGCTACACCTTC.